The 15 T cell receptor beta chains listed next were all sequenced from one sample in a study of human T cells and chemical hapten exposure. TCRdb re-called the RACE reads through MiXCR, storing one row per CDR3 protein. Found here are about 380,000 distinct CDR3 sequences, 5.1% of them singletons; the top ten hold 2% to 3%. Time point of the sample: pre-sensitization, week 0. Treatment in this sample: therapeutic diphenylcyclopropenone sensitization with weekly scalp DPC. The specimen was whole blood, collected in connection with sensitization to the hapten diphenylcyclopropenone (DPC). The receptors originated from a woman aged 45-60 years with alopecia areata. Some clones in this sample may be carry-over from other donors' samples.

In this sample, this clonotype turned up a few times. The chain joins TRBV28 to TRBJ2-3, with a weak D call TRBD2 (6 bases). V was cut by 6 bases and J by 0 bases, with 13 bases left in between. CDR1 is MDHEN, CDR2 SYDVKM, per germline. The length of the CDR3 is 15 residues. The CDR3 sequence: CASSPSGPSTDTQYF. CDR3 nucleotides: TGTGCCAGCAGCCCAAGCGGGCCTAGCACAGATACGCAGTATTTT.

This clonotype was picked up many times. The chain is built from TRBV12-3 or TRBV12-4 and TRBJ1-5; D not resolved. CDR3 size: 17 residues. V was pared by 4 bases and J by 0 bases, with 16 bases between. This chain's CDR3 is CASSWEAGGYSNQPQHF. In DNA form, the CDR3 reads TGTGCCAGCAGTTGGGAGGCAGGCGGTTATAGCAATCAGCCCCAGCATTTT.

The gene calls are TRBV29-1 and TRBJ2-5, with 7 bases lining up with TRBD1. The CDR3 contains 12 residues. V shed 4 bases, J shed 4 bases, and the junction held 3 bases outside the gene matches. The V gene's germline CDR1 is SQVTM and CDR2 ANQGSEA. In DNA form, the CDR3 reads TGCAGCGTTGCTCCAGGGGGAGAGACCCAGTACTTC. It translates to CSVAPGGETQYF. Full variable domain (missing parts from reference TRBV29-1 and TRBJ2-5): SAVISQKPSRDICQRGTSLTIQCQVDSQVTMMFWYRQQPGQSLTLIATANQGSEATYESGFVIDKFPISRPNLTFSTLTVSNMSPEDSSIYLCSVAPGGETQYFGPGTRLLVL.

V gene TRBV7-2 combines with J gene TRBJ2-5, with 7 bases lining up with TRBD1. V lost 5 bases and J lost 7; bases outside the gene matches: 10. This CDR3 comprises 14 residues. CDR1 is SGHTA and CDR2 is FQGNSA in the germline V gene. The CDR3 spells CASSRGQYGRTQYF. The CDR3 DNA is TGTGCCAGCAGCCGGGGACAGTACGGTCGGACCCAGTACTTC.

In this sample, this clonotype turned up many times. The chain has TRBV5-1 and TRBJ2-7; 9 bases align to TRBD1. Trimming at V came to 3 bases and at J to 1 base, leaving 8 bases not matched to a gene. The V gene's germline CDR1 is SGHRS and CDR2 YFSETQ. This CDR3 region has 16 residues. The CDR3 region has the DNA TGCGCCAGCAGCTCGGGACCAGGGACAGGGTCCTACGAGCAGTACTTC. Amino acid sequence: CASSSGPGTGSYEQYF.

The chain combines TRBV7-2 with TRBJ1-1; 9 bases agree with TRBD1. Looked up from germline, CDR1 is SGHTA and CDR2 is FQGNSA. The length of the CDR3 is 17 residues. Trimming cost V 2 bases and J 0 bases; bases outside gene matches: 7. The CDR3 nucleotides read TGTGCCAGCAGCTTATCGGGGACAGGGAAAGTGAACACTGAAGCTTTCTTT. Its protein is CASSLSGTGKVNTEAFF. The whole variable domain, remainder taken from reference TRBV7-2 and TRBJ1-1, is GAGVSQSPSNKVTEKGKDVELRCDPISGHTALYWYRQSLGQGLEFLIYFQGNSAPDKSGLPSDRFSAERTGGSVSTLTIQRTQQEDSAVYLCASSLSGTGKVNTEAFFGQGTRLTVV.

This clonotype came up many times. The chain has TRBV9 and TRBJ2-1; D uncertain. Trimming cost V 0 bases and J 2 bases, with 15 bases left between them. This CDR3 spans 17 amino acids. Germline lookup yields CDR1 SGDLS and CDR2 YYNGEE. The CDR3 loop is CASSVAKDGSPYNEQFF. Here the CDR3 DNA reads TGTGCCAGCAGCGTAGCGAAGGATGGCAGCCCCTACAATGAGCAGTTCTTC.

This clonotype appeared many times. The genes are TRBV28 and TRBJ2-5; perhaps TRBD1 as D (5 bases). The germline V gene has CDR1 MDHEN and CDR2 SYDVKM. CDR3 length: 14 residues. Trimming cost V 6 bases and J 2 bases, with 13 bases left between them. CDR3 sequence reads: CASSGTGVQETQYF. In DNA, the CDR3 is TGTGCCAGCAGCGGAACAGGAGTACAAGAGACCCAGTACTTC.

This clonotype was counted many times. The chain recombines TRBV12-5 with TRBJ2-1; 14 nucleotides align to TRBD2. CDR3 length: 16 amino acids. J was trimmed by 7 bases and V by 2 bases; bases with no gene match: 4. Germline CDR1 LGHNT, CDR2 FRNRAP. CDR3 coding DNA: TGTGCTAGTGGTTTGCCGACTAGCGGGGGGGTGAATGAGCAGTTCTTC. It specifies CASGLPTSGGVNEQFF.

This clonotype has a count of ten or more. This chain uses TRBV2 with TRBJ2-3; D unresolved. Trimming took 7 bases from V and 4 from J, leaving 15 bases between them. This CDR3 is 14 amino acids long. Germline lookup yields CDR1 SNHLY and CDR2 FYNNEI. This CDR3 is CASTPDPRADTQYF. The CDR3 DNA is TGTGCCAGCACCCCCGACCCTAGGGCAGATACGCAGTATTTT.

This clonotype came up a few times. The chain recombines TRBV2 with TRBJ2-1, with 8 bases that match TRBD2. Germline values: CDR1 SNHLY, CDR2 FYNNEI. After removal of 8 bases from V and 7 bases from J, the junction contained 13 bases not matched to a gene. The CDR3 runs 15 residues. The CDR3 loop is CASASSGGPLNEQFF. The CDR3 DNA reads as TGTGCCAGCGCGTCGAGCGGGGGCCCTCTGAATGAGCAGTTCTTC.

This clonotype was seen ten or more times. V is TRBV29-1 and J is TRBJ2-7; D ambiguous. The CDR3 consists of 12 residues. V was clipped by 6 bases and J by 4 bases, with 13 bases between them. Germline loops: CDR1 SQVTM, CDR2 ANQGSEA. The CDR3: CSVSEPDYEQYF. CDR3 bases: TGCAGCGTCTCGGAGCCGGATTACGAGCAGTACTTC.

Ten or more counts support this clonotype. This rearrangement joins TRBV28 to TRBJ2-7; no firm D call. V was shortened by 7 bases and J by 3 bases, with 7 bases between the two germline ends. The CDR3 consists of 11 residues. Germline V gene sequence: CDR1 MDHEN, CDR2 SYDVKM. Here the CDR3 DNA reads TGTGCCAGCAACGGGCGCTACGAGCAGTACTTC. This encodes CASNGRYEQYF.

The chain couples TRBV10-3 to TRBJ1-5, with D uncertain. Per germline, CDR1 ENHRY and CDR2 SYGVKD. V dropped 2 bases and J dropped 3 bases, with 11 bases sitting between them. CDR3 length: 15 residues. The CDR3 DNA reads TGTGCCATCAGTGAGCATAGGGAGGTCAATCAGCCCCAGCATTTT. Protein sequence: CAISEHREVNQPQHF.

This clonotype came up many times. This chain links TRBV3-1 with TRBJ1-5, with a tentative D call TRBD1 (6 bases). The CDR3 runs 15 residues. Trimming took off 4 bases at V and 8 bases at J, with 18 bases between the two ends. CDR1 LGHDT and CDR2 YNNKEL come from the germline V gene (reference sequence). The CDR3 DNA reads TGTGCCAGCAGCCGGCGTGGGGGGCGCCAGGAGCCCCAGCATTTT. As protein: CASSRRGGRQEPQHF.